This T cell receptor beta chain was found in a study of follicular helper T cells after annual influenza vaccination. Study-wide findings and caveats: Rare clonotypes were missed; only about 10-23% of cells gave TCRB. ICOS+CD38+ cTfh clonality change tracked circulating plasmablast frequency change.

In regard to this clone: The target antigen is unknown.

Assay used: immunoSEQ multiplex PCR; TCRdb lists only in-frame clones, some missing. The sample consists of roughly 13,000 clones, around four fifths of them appearing once. Indicated time point: 2014-2015 season, pre-vaccination. Donors with HIV/AIDS, active malignancy, immunomodulators or active illness were excluded. CDR1 and CDR2 (germline): LGHNA, YSLEER. Trimming removed 0 bases from V and 1 base from J, with 9 bases in between. The CDR3 length is 15 residues. This sequence originates from an adult who received the influenza vaccine. The genes are TRBV4-3 and TRBJ1-2; D is undetermined. This specimen consisted of CXCR5- memory CD4+ T cells sorted from blood, obtained on the day of influenza vaccination. The CDR3 here is CASSQEVGLNYGYTF. The CDR3 DNA is TGCGCCAGCAGCCAAGAGGTTGGTCTTAACTATGGCTACACCTTC.